The rows below give T cell receptor beta chains drawn from one sample of a study of regulatory T cells in long-lasting Graves disease. Each CDR3 protein gets one entry after TCRdb re-called the multiplex PCR reads with MiXCR. The sample carries approximately 500,000 distinct CDR3 sequences, roughly 21% recorded once. The sample consisted of peripheral blood mononuclear cells (PBMCs), taken when the disease was refractory, from a patient treated with antithyroid drugs. Every receptor here comes from a female donor with Graves disease. The CDR3 runs from the conserved cysteine through the conserved F or W.

len: 12
j_gene: TRBJ1-6
v_gene: TRBV10-3
CDR3aa: CAIGLEFSPLHF

len: 15
j_gene: TRBJ2-7
v_gene: TRBV11-2
CDR3aa: CASSLPATGIHEQYF

len: 15
j_gene: TRBJ2-7
v_gene: TRBV18
CDR3aa: CASSPSWDRAYEQYF

len: 14
j_gene: TRBJ1-2
v_gene: TRBV10-3
CDR3aa: CAISVDRKGSGYTF

len: 13
j_gene: TRBJ1-1
v_gene: TRBV20-1
CDR3aa: CSAYDREGTEAFF

len: 15
j_gene: TRBJ1-1
v_gene: TRBV12-3/TRBV12-4
CDR3aa: CASSLPGQGRGVAFF

len: 15
j_gene: TRBJ1-1
v_gene: TRBV9
CDR3aa: CASSLRRDTRTEAFF

len: 11
j_gene: TRBJ2-7
v_gene: TRBV2
CDR3aa: CASSNLYEQYF

len: 15
j_gene: TRBJ2-7
v_gene: TRBV7-9
CDR3aa: CASSAQQGTYYEQYF

len: 13
j_gene: TRBJ2-7
v_gene: TRBV11-2
CDR3aa: CASSSLTGDEQYF

len: 13
j_gene: TRBJ1-1
v_gene: TRBV20-1
CDR3aa: CSARDFSNTEAFF

len: 16
j_gene: TRBJ2-2
v_gene: TRBV5-1
CDR3aa: CASSPTGTMNTGELFF

len: 16
j_gene: TRBJ1-2
v_gene: TRBV24-1
CDR3aa: CATSDLDRGEGSGYTF

len: 15
j_gene: TRBJ2-7
v_gene: TRBV28
CDR3aa: CASRQATGAGYEQYF

len: 15
j_gene: TRBJ1-1
v_gene: TRBV7-9
CDR3aa: CASSPQGRDYPEAFF

len: 16
j_gene: TRBJ2-7
v_gene: TRBV7-9
CDR3aa: CASSSGWSRASYEQYF

len: 15
j_gene: TRBJ2-2
v_gene: TRBV7-8
CDR3aa: CASSPSGTYTGELFF

len: 15
j_gene: TRBJ2-3
v_gene: TRBV5-1
CDR3aa: CASSLSGGTRDTQYF

len: 14
j_gene: TRBJ2-2
v_gene: TRBV29-1
CDR3aa: CSVKRQGKAGELFF

len: 14
j_gene: TRBJ2-7
v_gene: TRBV9
CDR3aa: CASSVSPGPYEQYF

len: 11
j_gene: TRBJ1-5
v_gene: TRBV28
CDR3aa: CAAHSNQPQHF

len: 17
j_gene: TRBJ2-4
v_gene: TRBV28
CDR3aa: CASSFGNRRAFKNIQYF

len: 15
j_gene: TRBJ1-5
v_gene: TRBV28
CDR3aa: CASSLLSTVNQPQHF

len: 15
j_gene: TRBJ2-7
v_gene: TRBV27
CDR3aa: CASSFRAGRALEQYF

len: 17
j_gene: TRBJ2-2
v_gene: TRBV5-8
CDR3aa: CASSRTPTSDNTGELFF

len: 13
j_gene: TRBJ1-4
v_gene: TRBV20-1
CDR3aa: CSARDGGNEKLFF

len: 15
j_gene: TRBJ1-1
v_gene: TRBV6-1
CDR3aa: CASTPSGTMNTEAFF

len: 16
j_gene: TRBJ1-2
v_gene: TRBV15
CDR3aa: CATSSEPGQQAYGYTF

len: 16
j_gene: TRBJ2-5
v_gene: TRBV4-1
CDR3aa: CASSHLGQARGETQYF

len: 15
j_gene: TRBJ2-5
v_gene: TRBV29-1
CDR3aa: CSVEISGSRRETQYF

len: 14
j_gene: -
v_gene: TRBV7-3
CDR3aa: CASSLVEGRNEQFF

len: 13
j_gene: TRBJ1-2
v_gene: TRBV12-3/TRBV12-4
CDR3aa: CASNQGGARGYTF

len: 12
j_gene: TRBJ1-2
v_gene: TRBV11-2
CDR3aa: CASSFGQHGYTF

len: 13
j_gene: TRBJ2-7
v_gene: TRBV6-5
CDR3aa: CASSYGYSYEQYF

len: 13
j_gene: TRBJ1-2
v_gene: TRBV7-6
CDR3aa: CASSRGTGEGYTF

len: 13
j_gene: TRBJ1-2
v_gene: TRBV29-1
CDR3aa: CSALPGTGYGYTF

len: 12
j_gene: TRBJ1-6
v_gene: TRBV19
CDR3aa: CASSPKGSPLHF

len: 13
j_gene: TRBJ1-5
v_gene: TRBV12-3/TRBV12-4
CDR3aa: CASSFGGGQPQHF

len: 15
j_gene: TRBJ1-1
v_gene: TRBV4-2
CDR3aa: CASSQLQGTNTEAFF

len: 14
j_gene: TRBJ1-6
v_gene: TRBV6-1
CDR3aa: CASSRTDQNSPLHF

len: 12
j_gene: TRBJ2-7
v_gene: TRBV29-1
CDR3aa: CSVQGMTYEQYF